The entry below gives a single TCR beta chain sequence along with its context. The target antigen is unknown. This sample is drawn from a study of regulatory T cells in long-lasting Graves disease. Overall study results and limits: Persistent Graves' patients showed less TCR diversity than newly diagnosed ones.

Time point described: newly diagnosed GD, antithyroid drugs for less than 3 months. Making the TCR library involved RNA that had been extracted from PBMCs. Construction of TCR beta libraries relied on iRepertoire HTBI primers and on Arm-PCR targeting CDR3 regions. A single record per CDR3 protein comes from TCRdb applying MiXCR to the multiplex PCR reads. This sample has about 620,000 distinct CDR3 sequences, with around 17% found just once. These data also featured in a second study, about T cells in Graves' hyperthyroidism and ophthalmopathy. According to that study: Model predictions of ophthalmopathy came a median 6.5 months before onset.

This receptor was taken from a woman aged 25-40 years with Graves disease. This specimen was peripheral blood mononuclear cells (PBMCs), taken at new diagnosis, from a patient treated with antithyroid drugs.

For the CDR3, the DNA is TGTGCCAGCAGAACGGGACAGGGGGACATCGGATATCAGCCCCAGCATTTT. This codes for CASRTGQGDIGYQPQHF. V gene TRBV28 combines with J gene TRBJ1-5, with 11 bases fitting TRBD1. The CDR3 spans 17 residues. CDR1 and CDR2 (germline): MDHEN, SYDVKM. J gave up 5 bases and V 6 bases, and 12 bases lay outside the gene matches.